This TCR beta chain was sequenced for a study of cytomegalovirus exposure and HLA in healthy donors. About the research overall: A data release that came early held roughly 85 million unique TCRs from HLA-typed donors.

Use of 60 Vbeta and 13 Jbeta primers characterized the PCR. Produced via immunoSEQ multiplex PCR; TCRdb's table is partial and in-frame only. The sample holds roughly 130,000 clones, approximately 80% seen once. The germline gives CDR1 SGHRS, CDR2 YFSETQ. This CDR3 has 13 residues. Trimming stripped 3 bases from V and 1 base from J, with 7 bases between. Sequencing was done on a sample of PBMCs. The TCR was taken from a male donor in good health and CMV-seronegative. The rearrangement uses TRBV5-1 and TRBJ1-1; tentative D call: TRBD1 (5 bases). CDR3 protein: CASSSQGNTEAFF. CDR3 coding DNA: TGCGCCAGCAGCTCCCAGGGGAACACTGAAGCTTTCTTT.